This TCR beta chain was identified in a study of Graves' ophthalmopathy and Graves' hyperthyroidism. Hyperthyroidism patients, all newly diagnosed, had under 2 months' duration and ages of 18 to 65. For repertoire sequencing, the TCR beta CDR3 regions were amplified from RNA transcripts. Second-round multiplex PCR came after first-round RT-PCR with HTBI primers. TCRdb re-called the multiplex PCR reads with MiXCR, one entry per CDR3 protein. Here the sample spans more than 1,000,000 distinct CDR3 sequences, about 38% being singletons. This CDR3 has 14 residues. V gave up 7 bases and J gave up 6 bases; unmatched junction bases: 8. Germline V lookup: CDR1 SNHLY, CDR2 FYNNEI.

The chain recombines TRBV2 with TRBJ2-7; TRBD1 matches 11 bases. The sample consisted of peripheral blood or thyroid tissue (not recorded which). The receptor's source is an adult man with Graves' hyperthyroidism. CDR3: CASTPLGTGGEQYF. The CDR3 DNA reads TGTGCCAGCACCCCCCTTGGGACAGGGGGCGAGCAGTACTTC.